This TCR beta chain was found in a study of yellow fever vaccine responses in identical twins. Using its own MiXCR run on the RT-PCR reads, TCRdb lists one record per CDR3 protein. Here the sample spans about 1,700 distinct CDR3 sequences, over 80% being singletons. The TCR comes from a woman between 18 and 29 years old who received the yellow fever vaccine. This sample comprised T cells from blood (PBMCs), unsorted or a sorted subset (not recorded which), obtained before or after yellow fever vaccination (not recorded which).

The CDR3 sequence: CASSSGLAGVQQYF. For the CDR3, the DNA is TGTGCCAGCAGCTCGGGACTAGCGGGAGTGCAGCAGTACTTC. V usage is TRBV5-6 and J usage is TRBJ2-7, with 14 bases identical to TRBD2. The V gene's germline CDR1 is SGHDT and CDR2 YYEEEE. The CDR3 runs 14 residues. The trim removed 3 bases at V and 8 bases at J, leaving 4 bases unmatched.